The following is a T cell receptor beta chain sequence with its context. Its antigen is not identified. PCR involved 60 Vbeta and 13 Jbeta primers. This table comes from immunoSEQ multiplex PCR, and its TCRdb copy is limited to in-frame clones, with some not included. In the table there are under 130,000 clones, 69% of which are singletons. This record belongs to a study of cytomegalovirus exposure and HLA in healthy donors. CDR1 and CDR2 (germline): SEHNR, FQNEAQ (reference sequence). With 7 bases clipped from V and 0 bases from J, the junction kept 7 bases outside the gene matches. The CDR3 is 16 amino acids. Study-wide results and caveats: The majority of TCR sequences were rare, yet some public TCRs appeared in many donors.

This clonotype was sampled from a young man in good health and CMV-seronegative. The specimen was PBMCs. The rearrangement links TRBV7-9 to TRBJ2-3; TRBD2 matches 10 bases. The chain's CDR3 is CASTSGLAESTDTQYF. Here the CDR3 DNA reads TGTGCCAGCACCTCCGGACTAGCGGAAAGCACAGATACGCAGTATTTT.